This T cell receptor (beta chain) derives from a study of OX40 agonist ivuxolimab in advanced cancers. At the level of the study: Dosing consisted of intravenous ivuxolimab at 0.01 to 10 mg/kg every 2 weeks. General observations from the study: Relative to CD4+, CD8+ T cells held more expanded clones on average. Among expanded peripheral T cells, antigen specificity went undetermined. Among the lowest levels of clonal expansion were found in partial responders at 0.1-3.0 mg/kg.

This table comes from immunoSEQ multiplex PCR, and its TCRdb copy is limited to in-frame clones, with some not included. This table holds roughly 60,000 clones, approximately 79% found once. The CDR3 is made up of 12 amino acids. CDR1 is SNHLY and CDR2 is FYNNEI in the germline V gene. J was trimmed by 6 bases and V by 6 bases; bases with no gene match: 2. A word on this clone: Its specificity is not known.

The chain employs TRBV2 and TRBJ2-7, with 10 bases lining up with TRBD1. This TCR was recovered from an adult with an advanced solid tumor such as melanoma, head and neck, liver or kidney cancer. The sample in question was CD4+ or CD8+ T cells sorted from blood, obtained in a trial of the OX40 agonist ivuxolimab. The CDR3 nucleotides are TGTGCCAGCAGAGGGGACAGGGGCGAGCAGTACTTC. Encoded protein: CASRGDRGEQYF. Full variable domain (remainder filled in from reference TRBV2 and TRBJ2-7): EPEVTQTPSHQVTQMGQEVILRCVPISNHLYFYWYRQILGQKVEFLVSFYNNEISEKSEIFDDQFSVERPDGSNFTLKIRSTKLEDSAMYFCASRGDRGEQYFGPGTRLTVT.